The 15 T cell receptor beta chains below were found in one sample sequenced in a study of blood T cell repertoires in COVID-19. Produced via immunoSEQ multiplex PCR; TCRdb's table is partial and in-frame only. The sample has 150,000 to 190,000 clones; around 84% are singletons. Sample: PBMCs or T cells enriched from blood (not recorded which). The receptors originated from a man aged 50 or older who had recovered from COVID-19.

The chain carries TRBV2 and TRBJ2-2, with 11 bases that match TRBD2. With V trimmed by 7 bases and J by 2 bases, 3 bases remained unmatched. The CDR3 sequence is 15 residues long. Germline V lookup: CDR1 SNHLY, CDR2 FYNNEI. The DNA of the CDR3 is TGTGCCAGCATTGGGACTAGCGGTAACACCGGGGAGCTGTTTTTT. Its translation is CASIGTSGNTGELFF.

The V and J genes are TRBV19 and TRBJ1-2; D might be TRBD1 (6 bases). The CDR3 has 13 amino acids. Deletions cut 5 bases from V and 7 bases from J, with 14 bases between. CDR1 and CDR2 from the germline V gene are LNHDA and SQIVND (reference sequence). CDR3 DNA: TGTGCCAGTAGTGCTTACAGGGTTGTTGGCTACACCTTC. Its translation: CASSAYRVVGYTF.

The J gene is TRBJ1-5, the V gene TRBV6-2 or TRBV6-3, with D maybe TRBD1 (5 bases). V gave up 3 bases and J gave up 2 bases, with 11 bases separating them. The CDR3 consists of 15 residues. The germline gives CDR1 MNHEY, CDR2 SVGEGT. The chain's CDR3 is CASSYGGIGNQPQHF. For the CDR3, the DNA is TGTGCCAGCAGTTATGGGGGGATCGGCAATCAGCCCCAGCATTTT.

This clone has only one observation. This chain links TRBV6-1 with TRBJ1-1; no reliable D call. V was pared by 3 bases and J by 3 bases, with 20 bases between. CDR3 length: 17 residues. CDR1 and CDR2 from the germline V gene are MNHNS and SASEGT. CDR3 amino acids: CASSDLRRGILYTEAFF. The CDR3 nucleotides are TGTGCCAGCAGTGACCTAAGACGGGGTATCTTGTACACTGAAGCTTTCTTT.

The rearrangement joins TRBV6-6 to TRBJ2-5, with D perhaps matching TRBD2 (5 bases). Germline lookup yields CDR1 MNHNY and CDR2 SVGAGI (reference sequence). Trimming pared 6 bases from V and 5 bases from J, leaving 13 bases between. This CDR3 spans 13 amino acids. CDR3 loop: CASRTGGRETQYF. CDR3 nucleotide sequence: TGTGCCAGCAGAACTGGAGGTCGGGAGACCCAGTACTTC.

This clone turned up a few times. The rearrangement links TRBV15 to TRBJ1-2; TRBD1 matches 7 bases. Germline V lookup: CDR1 LNHNV, CDR2 YYDKDF (reference sequence). The CDR3 spans 13 residues. V lost 5 bases and J lost 4; bases outside the gene matches: 4. CDR3 sequence reads: CATSEDRSYGYTF. Written as DNA, the CDR3 is TGTGCCACCAGCGAGGACAGGAGCTATGGCTACACCTTC. Looking up the rest from reference TRBV15 and TRBJ1-2 gives the full variable domain: DAMVIQNPRYQVTQFGKPVTLSCSQTLNHNVMYWYQQKSSQAPKLLFHYYDKDFNNEADTPDNFQSRRPNTSFCFLDIRSPGLGDTAMYLCATSEDRSYGYTFGSGTRLTVV.

Here the CDR3 reads CASIPGGQGGLTEAFF. CDR3 sequence (DNA): TGTGCCAGCATTCCAGGGGGACAGGGCGGTCTGACTGAAGCTTTCTTT. The rearrangement links TRBV28 to TRBJ1-1; the match to TRBD1 covers 9 bases. This CDR3 comprises 16 residues. The ends lost 7 bases at V and 5 bases at J; junction bases unmatched: 14. CDR1 is MDHEN and CDR2 is SYDVKM in the germline V gene.

The chain uses TRBV11-2 and TRBJ1-1; 7 nucleotides line up with TRBD1. The germline gives CDR1 SGHAT, CDR2 FQNNGV. Germline trimming cut 1 base from V and 1 base from J; bases unmatched to any gene: 6. There are 16 residues in the CDR3. CDR3 bases: TGTGCCAGCAGCTTAGGTCTCCAGGGGGAGAACACTGAAGCTTTCTTT. This translates into CASSLGLQGENTEAFF. The full variable domain, with the rest looked up from reference TRBV11-2 and TRBJ1-1, is EAGVAQSPRYKIIEKRQSVAFWCNPISGHATLYWYQQILGQGPKLLIQFQNNGVVDDSQLPKDRFSAERLKGVDSTLKIQPAKLEDSAVYLCASSLGLQGENTEAFFGQGTRLTVV.

The chain carries TRBV30 and TRBJ2-1; 8 nucleotides match TRBD2. The CDR3 is made up of 16 amino acids. The V gene's germline CDR1 is GTSNPN and CDR2 SVGIG (reference sequence). V lost 2 bases to trimming and J lost 3 bases; unmatched junction nucleotides: 9. The CDR3 coding sequence is TGTGCCTGGAGTCGCCCAAGGGCGGGGGGCTACAATGAGCAGTTCTTC. Translating it yields CAWSRPRAGGYNEQFF.

V gene TRBV6-5 combines with J gene TRBJ1-3; no definite D call. The V gene's germline CDR1 is MNHEY and CDR2 SVGAGI. V dropped 0 bases and J dropped 0 bases, with 9 bases sitting between them. This CDR3 contains 16 residues. CDR3 nucleotide sequence: TGTGCCAGCAGTTACTCCCGGGATTACTCTGGAAACACCATATATTTT. This codes for CASSYSRDYSGNTIYF.

The chain is built from TRBV19 and TRBJ1-5; D gene ambiguous. The CDR3 runs 12 residues. Germline V gene data show CDR1 as LNHDA and CDR2 as SQIVND (reference sequence). V dropped 1 base and J dropped 5 bases, with 3 bases sitting between them. CDR3 nucleotide sequence: TGTGCCAGTAGTATAGTAGATCAGCCCCAGCATTTT. This encodes CASSIVDQPQHF.

V gene TRBV18 combines with J gene TRBJ2-2; no reliable D call. Trimming left V 3 bases short and J 4 bases short, with 9 bases between. Germline lookup yields CDR1 KGHSH and CDR2 LQKENI. CDR3 length equals 14 residues. This CDR3 reads CASSPRQTTGELFF. The CDR3 DNA follows: TGTGCCAGCTCACCGAGGCAAACCACCGGGGAGCTGTTTTTT.

This clone was seen a few times. This chain joins TRBV19 and TRBJ2-2; D might be TRBD2 (6 bases). Germline V gives CDR1 LNHDA, CDR2 SQIVND (reference sequence). Trimming cost V 7 bases and J 4 bases, with 19 bases left between them. The CDR3 length is 16 residues. CDR3 loop: CASTMGLGGVTGELFF. The DNA for the CDR3 is TGTGCCAGTACCATGGGGTTAGGCGGGGTCACCGGGGAGCTGTTTTTT.

This chain uses TRBV7-9 with TRBJ2-2; 8 nucleotides match TRBD2. Germline CDR1 and CDR2: SEHNR and FQNEAQ (reference sequence). The CDR3 extends over 15 amino acids. Trimming took 3 bases from V and 6 from J; bases not matched to a gene: 6. Here the CDR3 reads CASSFSGLASGELFF. The CDR3 DNA reads as TGTGCCAGCAGCTTCTCAGGACTAGCCTCCGGGGAGCTGTTTTTT. The entire variable domain, with the rest obtained from reference TRBV7-9 and TRBJ2-2, is as follows: DTGVSQNPRHKITKRGQNVTFRCDPISEHNRLYWYRQTLGQGPEFLTYFQNEAQLEKSRLLSDRFSAERPKGSFSTLEIQRTEQGDSAMYLCASSFSGLASGELFFGEGSRLTVL.

The CDR3 sequence is CAWSVNINYGYTF. DNA of the CDR3: TGTGCCTGGAGTGTCAACATTAACTATGGCTACACCTTC. This chain uses TRBV30 with TRBJ1-2; D is unresolved. The V end was cut by 0 bases, the J end by 1 base, with 6 bases between. Germline CDR1 is GTSNPN and CDR2 is SVGIG (reference sequence). CDR3 length equals 13 residues.